This T cell receptor beta chain was identified in a study of Ad26.COV2.S vaccination and SARS-CoV-2 variants. The CDR3 covers 16 residues. J was trimmed by 6 bases and V by 4 bases; bases with no gene match: 6. In germline, CDR1 is KGHSH, CDR2 LQKENI. The table came from immunoSEQ multiplex PCR; TCRdb's copy has only in-frame clones and leaves some out. The sample lists about 350,000 clones; approximately 85% were seen once. Treatment defined: roughly 18 received Ad26.COV2.S at low or high dose, single or two shots; several received placebo; per-sample allocation not given. Sampling took place 63 days after the first vaccine or placebo injection. The shot given was an Ad26 vector that makes Wuhan-strain SARS-CoV-2 spike.

This specimen was peripheral blood, taken in a trial of Ad26.COV2.S vaccine versus placebo. This chain uses TRBV18 with TRBJ2-2; 12 nucleotides line up with TRBD2. The TCR originated in a person aged 18-65 years who received the Ad26.COV2.S COVID-19 vaccine or a placebo. CDR3 in DNA: TGTGCCAGCTCACGGACTAGCGGGATCGTTGCCGGGGAGCTGTTTTTT. This sequence encodes CASSRTSGIVAGELFF.